The 25 T cell receptor beta chains below were found in one sample sequenced in a study of blood T cell repertoires in COVID-19. The protocol was immunoSEQ multiplex PCR, while the TCRdb copy is restricted to in-frame clones and leaves out a portion. Of about 270,000 clones detected, 85% to 90% appear once; the ten largest clones hold roughly 4.3%. Sequencing used PBMCs or T cells enriched from blood (not recorded which). These receptor sequences come from a woman aged 25-40 years with acute COVID-19.

This rearrangement joins TRBV27 to TRBJ2-7; 9 bases agree with TRBD2. This CDR3 is 16 amino acids long. The V gene's germline CDR1 is MNHEY and CDR2 SMNVEV (reference sequence). V shed 3 bases and J 5 bases; nucleotides not matched to a gene: 11. The CDR3 DNA reads as TGTGCCAGCAGTTTGTCCCCGGGACTAGCTGACGACGAGCAGTACTTC. The encoded protein is CASSLSPGLADDEQYF.

This chain links TRBV19 with TRBJ2-7; the D gene is possibly TRBD1 (5 bases). This CDR3 spans 14 amino acids. From germline, CDR1 is LNHDA and CDR2 SQIVND (reference sequence). The V end lost 6 bases, the J end lost 0 bases, and 12 bases lay between the germline ends. Here the CDR3 reads CASREQASSYEQYF. For the CDR3, the DNA is TGTGCCAGTAGGGAACAGGCGAGCTCCTACGAGCAGTACTTC.

The chain employs TRBV5-5 and TRBJ2-7; D not certain. The CDR3 loop spans 15 amino acids. V lost 0 bases, J lost 0 bases, and 10 bases lay in between. CDR1 SGHKS and CDR2 YYEKEE come from the germline V gene (reference sequence). As DNA, the CDR3 is TGTGCCAGCAGCTTGGAACCCGAGAGCTCCTACGAGCAGTACTTC. This gives the protein CASSLEPESSYEQYF.

This clone was counted a single time. The chain uses TRBV5-1 and TRBJ2-2, with D hard to call. This CDR3 region has 14 residues. The germline V gene encodes CDR1 SGHRS and CDR2 YFSETQ. V gave up 5 bases and J gave up 1 base, with 9 bases separating them. Here the CDR3 DNA reads TGCGCCAGCAGTGTCCCAGAGAACACCGGGGAGCTGTTTTTT. It is translated as CASSVPENTGELFF.

V gene TRBV27 combines with J gene TRBJ2-2; maybe TRBD1 (5 bases). Trimming left V 5 bases short and J 0 bases short, with 16 bases between. This CDR3 is 17 amino acids long. Looked up from germline, CDR1 is MNHEY and CDR2 is SMNVEV (reference sequence). CDR3 amino acids: CASSLVGLGPNTGELFF. Here the CDR3 DNA reads TGTGCCAGCAGTCTGGTGGGGCTAGGGCCGAACACCGGGGAGCTGTTTTTT.

This rearrangement joins TRBV28 to TRBJ1-1; 7 nucleotides match TRBD1. This CDR3 region has 14 residues. Trimming removed 2 bases from V and 4 bases from J; junction bases left unmatched: 4. Germline V gives CDR1 MDHEN, CDR2 SYDVKM. In DNA, the CDR3 is TGTGCCAGCAGTTTACCCGACAGGGCCACTGAAGCTTTCTTT. Encoded protein: CASSLPDRATEAFF.

The sample holds a few counts of this clone. The chain links TRBV9 to TRBJ2-7; 10 nucleotides match TRBD2. CDR3 length: 18 amino acids. Germline CDR1 is SGDLS and CDR2 is YYNGEE. V was clipped by 0 bases and J by 5 bases; unmatched bases: 14. The CDR3 sequence: CASSVETAASGSNHEQYF. Here the CDR3 DNA reads TGTGCCAGCAGCGTAGAGACCGCGGCTAGCGGGAGTAACCACGAGCAGTACTTC.

V and J are TRBV5-5 and TRBJ2-7; no firm D call. Trimming cost V 1 base and J 4 bases, with 12 bases left between them. From germline, CDR1 is SGHKS and CDR2 YYEKEE (reference sequence). The CDR3 has 14 amino acids. CDR3 protein: CASSLRYSEYEQYF. The DNA of the CDR3 is TGTGCCAGCAGCTTGCGGTACAGTGAATACGAGCAGTACTTC.

This clone was counted a single time. The chain recombines TRBV27 with TRBJ2-7, with a weak D call TRBD2 (5 bases). V dropped 0 bases and J dropped 3 bases, with 6 bases sitting between them. The germline CDR1 and CDR2 sequences are MNHEY and SMNVEV (reference sequence). The CDR3 has 13 amino acids. The CDR3 is CASSLSAGYEQYF. The CDR3 nucleotides are TGTGCCAGCAGTTTATCCGCGGGCTACGAGCAGTACTTC.

The chain couples TRBV27 to TRBJ2-1; 10 bases match TRBD1. The CDR3 contains 14 residues. V lost 6 bases to trimming and J lost 8 bases; unmatched junction nucleotides: 7. Germline assignment: CDR1 MNHEY and CDR2 SMNVEV (reference sequence). The CDR3 loop is CASSDRQGAYEQFF. The DNA of the CDR3 is TGTGCCAGCAGCGACAGACAGGGGGCTTATGAGCAGTTCTTC.

The chain combines TRBV28 with TRBJ1-5; maybe TRBD1 (5 bases). The CDR3 is 17 amino acids. Germline V gene data show CDR1 as MDHEN and CDR2 as SYDVKM. Trimming removed 4 bases at V and 4 bases at J, with 20 bases between. The CDR3 DNA sequence: TGTGCCAGCAGTTCACTTAGTGGAGGGGTCCTAAATCAGCCCCAGCATTTT. Its protein is CASSSLSGGVLNQPQHF.

This clone is a singleton in its sample. V usage is TRBV14 and J usage is TRBJ2-1; maybe TRBD2 (6 bases). Germline V gene lookup returns CDR1 SGHDN and CDR2 FVKESK. Trimming removed 7 bases from V and 2 bases from J, with 6 bases in between. This CDR3 contains 12 residues. The CDR3 DNA reads TGTGCCAGCACGGGAGCCTACAATGAGCAGTTCTTC. Encoded protein: CASTGAYNEQFF.

This chain uses TRBV12-3 or TRBV12-4 with TRBJ2-4; 8 nucleotides match TRBD1. The CDR3 covers 13 residues. Losses at the gene ends were 10 bases for V and 6 bases for J; bases not matched to a gene: 8. This CDR3 is CATRGQGGNIQYF. CDR3 bases: TGTGCCACTCGAGGACAGGGAGGAAACATTCAGTACTTC.

The chain couples TRBV11-2 to TRBJ2-7, with 12 bases identical to TRBD2. Germline loops: CDR1 SGHAT, CDR2 FQNNGV. The CDR3 runs to 19 residues. J was trimmed by 2 bases and V by 3 bases; bases with no gene match: 14. Here the CDR3 DNA reads TGTGCCAGCAGCTTTGCCCAGCTTGGGCTAGCGGGAGGGCCCTACGAGCAGTACTTC. Amino acids: CASSFAQLGLAGGPYEQYF.

V and J are TRBV6-5 and TRBJ2-5; TRBD1 agrees at 8 bases. V was clipped by 8 bases and J by 5 bases; unmatched bases: 4. Germline V gives CDR1 MNHEY, CDR2 SVGAGI. CDR3 size: 12 residues. DNA of the CDR3: TGTGCCAGCGGGGACAGGAGGGAGACCCAGTACTTC. As protein: CASGDRRETQYF.

This chain links TRBV4-3 with TRBJ1-5; 7 bases are shared with TRBD1. Trimming removed 3 bases from V and 6 bases from J; junction bases left unmatched: 8. Per the germline V gene, CDR1 is LGHNA and CDR2 is YSLEER. CDR3 length equals 15 residues. The CDR3 coding sequence is TGCGCCAGCAGCCAGATAGGGACAGTTGGTCAGCCCCAGCATTTT. Translating it yields CASSQIGTVGQPQHF.

This chain connects TRBV19 to TRBJ1-5; weak D call: TRBD1 (5 bases). V lost 0 bases and J lost 3, with 21 bases in between. Germline CDR1 is LNHDA and CDR2 is SQIVND (reference sequence). The CDR3 is 19 amino acids. In nucleotides, the CDR3 is TGTGCCAGTAGTATAGATTTTATAGATGTGGAGGGACTCAATCAGCCCCAGCATTTT. Amino acid sequence: CASSIDFIDVEGLNQPQHF. The variable domain in full, with the rest retrieved from reference TRBV19 and TRBJ1-5, is DGGITQSPKYLFRKEGQNVTLSCEQNLNHDAMYWYRQDPGQGLRLIYYSQIVNDFQKGDIAEGYSVSREKKESFPLTVTSAQKNPTAFYLCASSIDFIDVEGLNQPQHFGDGTRLSIL.

This clone was observed a few times. The chain is built from TRBV5-4 and TRBJ1-6; D ambiguous. The CDR3 length is 14 residues. The V gene's germline CDR1 is SGHNT and CDR2 YYREEE (reference sequence). V lost 0 bases and J lost 9, with 10 bases in between. As DNA, the CDR3 is TGTGCCAGCAGCTTGGCCCCGAGAGGTTCACCCCTCCACTTT. Translating gives CASSLAPRGSPLHF.

This CDR3 is CSVTPGQPYGYTF. CDR3 DNA sequence: TGCAGCGTTACCCCGGGACAGCCGTATGGCTACACCTTC. This sequence joins TRBV29-1 and TRBJ1-2, with 7 bases lining up with TRBD1. Germline CDR1 SQVTM, CDR2 ANQGSEA. The junction had 8 bases not matched to a gene; V was cut back by 5 bases and J by 5 bases. This CDR3 is built from 13 residues.

This sequence joins TRBV9 and TRBJ2-7; no firm D call. CDR1 is SGDLS and CDR2 is YYNGEE in the germline V gene. CDR3 length equals 16 residues. Trimming left V 0 bases short and J 2 bases short, with 15 bases between. CDR3 amino acids: CASSVGSGALPYEQYF. CDR3 coding DNA: TGTGCCAGCAGCGTAGGATCAGGCGCGCTCCCCTACGAGCAGTACTTC.

V is TRBV25-1 and J is TRBJ2-1; 8 bases match TRBD2. V trimming: 7 bases; J trimming: 1 base; junction bases outside the gene matches: 6. This CDR3 spans 15 amino acids. Looked up from germline, CDR1 is MGHDK and CDR2 is SYGVNS. The CDR3 here is CASNPSGYSYNEQFF. The CDR3 nucleotides read TGTGCCAGCAATCCTAGCGGGTATTCCTACAATGAGCAGTTCTTC.

This clone was seen once. The rearrangement links TRBV5-5 to TRBJ2-7; D perhaps matches TRBD2 (7 bases). Germline assignment: CDR1 SGHKS and CDR2 YYEKEE (reference sequence). The CDR3 is made up of 15 amino acids. The V end was cut by 0 bases, the J end by 4 bases, with 14 bases between. The CDR3 nucleotides read TGTGCCAGCAGCTTGGGTTCGGGGGGCCCATACGAGCAGTACTTC. Residues: CASSLGSGGPYEQYF.

This chain links TRBV5-5 with TRBJ1-1; D is perhaps TRBD1 (6 bases). Trimming stripped 5 bases from V and 10 bases from J, with 27 bases between. CDR1 and CDR2 from the germline V gene are SGHKS and YYEKEE (reference sequence). The CDR3 sequence is 16 residues long. This chain's CDR3 is CASRLAGLGGQVGAFF. The CDR3 DNA follows: TGTGCCAGCAGGCTAGCTGGCCTAGGGGGACAAGTAGGAGCTTTCTTT.

The CDR3 nucleotides read TGTGCCAGCCGCCCTAGGAGCCTAGACTATGGCTACACCTTC. It codes for CASRPRSLDYGYTF. J is TRBJ1-2 and V is TRBV5-4; D remains ambiguous. This CDR3 contains 14 residues. Trimming left V 7 bases short and J 3 bases short, with 16 bases between. Germline-derived CDR1 and CDR2 are SGHNT and YYREEE (reference sequence).

The chain has TRBV29-1 and TRBJ2-7; 10 bases match TRBD1. There are 14 residues in the CDR3. CDR1 and CDR2 (germline): SQVTM, ANQGSEA. With V trimmed by 0 bases and J by 5 bases, 4 bases remained unmatched. CDR3 coding DNA: TGCAGCGTTGAAGATCCCGGACAGGGGGACGAGCAGTACTTC. This gives the protein CSVEDPGQGDEQYF.